This T cell receptor (beta chain) came from a study of T-cell memory formation after mild COVID-19. Study information: The TCR clusters were mostly specific to one donor.

The CDR3 spans 15 residues. Trimming removed 6 bases from V and 2 bases from J; junction bases left unmatched: 8. CDR1 and CDR2 from the germline V gene are SGHTA and FQGNSA. Each CDR3 protein is one row after TCRdb ran MiXCR on the 5' RACE reads. This sample has hundreds of thousands of distinct CDR3 sequences; 20% to 25% occur once, and the top ten carry about 8.2%. Study findings and constraints: CD8+ contracting clones occupied EMRA, while CD4+ ones occupied mainly CM and EM. Whereas later expanders leaned CD4+, clones contracting day 15 to 85 showed a balanced CD4/CD8 makeup. There was no confirmation that second-wave clones peaking on day 37 were SARS-CoV-2 specific.

Notes on this clonotype: The antigen remains undetermined.

This TCR was sampled from an adult woman who had mild COVID-19 (a few samples of this study predate the infection). Cell type and time point are not known. The J gene is TRBJ2-3, the V gene TRBV7-2; 7 nucleotides align to TRBD2. The sequencing input was PBMCs or a T cell subset sorted from them (not recorded which). In nucleotides, the CDR3 is TGTGCCAGCAGATCTAATAGCGGGCACACAGATACGCAGTATTTT. Its translation is CASRSNSGHTDTQYF.